The 4 T cell receptor beta chains reported below all come from one sample, sequenced in a study of response to subunit inactivated influenza vaccine. Each CDR3 protein gets one entry after TCRdb re-called the RT-PCR reads with MiXCR. The sample gives fewer than 650,000 distinct CDR3 sequences, 13% of which show up once; around 13% is in the top ten. The material was PBMCs from blood, obtained roughly 6 weeks after vaccination. The receptors stem from a man aged 50-60 years who received an inactivated influenza vaccine.

At least ten counts were recorded for this clonotype. The chain combines TRBV4-3 with TRBJ2-5; 9 bases match TRBD2. The CDR3 spans 16 residues. The V and J ends lost 0 bases and 4 bases, in that order; junction bases with no gene match: 6. CDR1 and CDR2 from the germline V gene are LGHNA and YSLEER. CDR3: CASSQDVREGPETQYF. CDR3 nucleotides: TGCGCCAGCAGCCAAGATGTGCGGGAGGGCCCAGAGACCCAGTACTTC.

This clonotype was seen repeatedly, ten times or more. This chain connects TRBV12-3 or TRBV12-4 to TRBJ1-5, with D unclear. This CDR3 has 14 amino acids. V was shortened by 2 bases and J by 6 bases, with 11 bases between the two germline ends. CDR3 bases: TGTGCCAGCAGTTTATACGGGTCAGGTCAGCCCCAGCATTTT. The encoded protein is CASSLYGSGQPQHF.

The count of this clonotype is one. The V gene is TRBV20-1, the J gene TRBJ2-5, with D possibly being TRBD1 or TRBD2 (6 bases each). Germline V gives CDR1 DFQATT, CDR2 SNEGSKA (reference sequence). The germline V and J ends were trimmed by 3 bases and 1 base, with 12 bases remaining between them. CDR3 length: 14 residues. DNA for the CDR3: TGCAGTGCTAGTCGGGGGCTAAGCCAAGAGACCCAGTACTTC. Encoded protein: CSASRGLSQETQYF.

The J gene is TRBJ1-1, the V gene TRBV5-6, with unresolved D. Germline CDR1 and CDR2: SGHDT and YYEEEE. This CDR3 region has 12 residues. V gave up 1 base and J gave up 6 bases, with 7 bases separating them. The CDR3 spells CASSLNSPEAFF. The CDR3 DNA is TGTGCCAGCAGCTTGAATAGCCCTGAAGCTTTCTTT.